The entry below gives a single T cell receptor beta chain sequence along with its context. Using its own MiXCR run on the 5' RACE reads, TCRdb lists one record per CDR3 protein. Here the sample spans around 58,000 distinct CDR3 sequences, about 19% being singletons. The CDR3 extends over 15 amino acids. J was trimmed by 5 bases and V by 5 bases; bases with no gene match: 7. Germline V gives CDR1 LNHDA, CDR2 SQIVND (reference sequence). The data were taken from a study of HIV-infected patients and healthy controls. The origin of this receptor is a human donor in good health. The chain has TRBV19 and TRBJ1-2, with 11 positions matching TRBD1. The sequencing input was CD4+ T cells from blood. The CDR3 region is CASSPQDRGQYGYTF. CDR3 nucleotide sequence: TGTGCCAGTAGTCCTCAGGACAGGGGGCAATATGGCTACACCTTC.